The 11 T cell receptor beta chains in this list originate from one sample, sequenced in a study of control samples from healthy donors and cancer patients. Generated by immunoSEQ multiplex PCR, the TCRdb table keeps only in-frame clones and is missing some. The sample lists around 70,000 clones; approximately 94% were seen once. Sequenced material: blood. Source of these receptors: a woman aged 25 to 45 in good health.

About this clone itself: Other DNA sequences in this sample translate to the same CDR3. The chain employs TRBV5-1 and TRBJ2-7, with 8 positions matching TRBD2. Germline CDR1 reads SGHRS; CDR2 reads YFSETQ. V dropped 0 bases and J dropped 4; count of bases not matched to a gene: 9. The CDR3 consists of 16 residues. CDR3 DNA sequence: TGCGCCAGCAGCTTGGATCCGGGGGGGGGAGGTTACGAGCAGTACTTC. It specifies CASSLDPGGGGYEQYF.

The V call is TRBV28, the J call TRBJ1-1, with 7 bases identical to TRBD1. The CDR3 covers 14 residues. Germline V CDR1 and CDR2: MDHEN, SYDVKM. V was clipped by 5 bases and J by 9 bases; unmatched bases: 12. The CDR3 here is CASSIRFRDRKAFF. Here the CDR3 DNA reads TGTGCCAGCAGTATCCGGTTCCGGGACAGAAAAGCTTTCTTT.

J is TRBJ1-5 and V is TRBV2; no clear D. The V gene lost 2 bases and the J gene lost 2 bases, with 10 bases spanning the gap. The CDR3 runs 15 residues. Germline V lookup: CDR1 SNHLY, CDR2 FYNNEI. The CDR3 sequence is CASSEQEGRNQPQHF. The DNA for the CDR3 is TGTGCCAGCAGTGAACAGGAAGGTCGCAATCAGCCCCAGCATTTT.

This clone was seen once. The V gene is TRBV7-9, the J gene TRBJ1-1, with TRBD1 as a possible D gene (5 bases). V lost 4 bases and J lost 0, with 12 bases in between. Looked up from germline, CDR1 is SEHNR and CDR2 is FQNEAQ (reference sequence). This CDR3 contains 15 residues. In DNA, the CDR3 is TGTGCCAGCAGCTCGAAGACAGTTTTGAACACTGAAGCTTTCTTT. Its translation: CASSSKTVLNTEAFF.

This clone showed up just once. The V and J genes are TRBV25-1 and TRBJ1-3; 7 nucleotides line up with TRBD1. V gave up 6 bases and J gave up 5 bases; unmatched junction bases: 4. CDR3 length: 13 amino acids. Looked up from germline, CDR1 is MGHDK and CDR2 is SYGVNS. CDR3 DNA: TGTGCCAGCAGCGGGACAGATAGAAACACCATATATTTT. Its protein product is CASSGTDRNTIYF.

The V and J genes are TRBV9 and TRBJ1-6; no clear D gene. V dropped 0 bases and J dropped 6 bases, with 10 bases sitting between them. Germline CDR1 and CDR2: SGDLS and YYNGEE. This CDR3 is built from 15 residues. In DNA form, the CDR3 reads TGTGCCAGCAGCGTAGGGGCGGCTTCTAATTCACCCCTCCACTTT. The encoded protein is CASSVGAASNSPLHF.

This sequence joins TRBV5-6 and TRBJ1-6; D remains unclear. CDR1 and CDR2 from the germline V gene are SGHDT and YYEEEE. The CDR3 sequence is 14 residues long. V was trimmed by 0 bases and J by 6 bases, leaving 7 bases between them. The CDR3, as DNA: TGTGCCAGCAGCTTGGATTTCTCTAATTCACCCCTCCACTTT. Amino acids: CASSLDFSNSPLHF.

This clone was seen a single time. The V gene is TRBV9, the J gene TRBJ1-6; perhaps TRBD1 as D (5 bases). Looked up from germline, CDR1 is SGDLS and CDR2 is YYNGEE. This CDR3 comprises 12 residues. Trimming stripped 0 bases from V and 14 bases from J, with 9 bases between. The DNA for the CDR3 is TGTGCCAGCAGCGTAGGAGCAGGGACCCTCCACTTT. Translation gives CASSVGAGTLHF.

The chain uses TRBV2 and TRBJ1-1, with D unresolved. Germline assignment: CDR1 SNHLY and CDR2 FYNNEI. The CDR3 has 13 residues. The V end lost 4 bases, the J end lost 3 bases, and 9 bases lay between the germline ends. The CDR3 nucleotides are TGTGCCAGCAGTGGTCAGGTCTACACTGAAGCTTTCTTT. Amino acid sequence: CASSGQVYTEAFF. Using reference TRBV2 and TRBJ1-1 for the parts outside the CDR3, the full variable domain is EPEVTQTPSHQVTQMGQEVILRCVPISNHLYFYWYRQILGQKVEFLVSFYNNEISEKSEIFDDQFSVERPDGSNFTLKIRSTKLEDSAMYFCASSGQVYTEAFFGQGTRLTVV.

CDR3 residues: CASSSVTQETQYF. CDR3 nucleotides: TGTGCCAGCAGCTCGGTCACACAAGAGACCCAGTACTTC. The chain carries TRBV7-6 and TRBJ2-5, with no clear D. The CDR3 consists of 13 residues. Trimming pared 4 bases from V and 2 bases from J, leaving 8 bases between. The germline CDR1 and CDR2 sequences are SGHVS and FNYEAQ. Together with reference TRBV7-6 and TRBJ2-5, the CDR3 gives the full variable domain: GAGVSQSPRYKVTKRGQDVALRCDPISGHVSLYWYRQALGQGPEFLTYFNYEAQQDKSGLPNDRFSAERPEGSISTLTIQRTEQRDSAMYRCASSSVTQETQYFGPGTRLLVL.

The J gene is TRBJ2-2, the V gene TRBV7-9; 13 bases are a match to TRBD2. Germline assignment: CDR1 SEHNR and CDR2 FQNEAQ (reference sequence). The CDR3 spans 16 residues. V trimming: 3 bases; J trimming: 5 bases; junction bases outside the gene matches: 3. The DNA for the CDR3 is TGTGCCAGCAGCTTCAGACTAGCGGGGGGTACCGGGGAGCTGTTTTTT. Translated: CASSFRLAGGTGELFF.